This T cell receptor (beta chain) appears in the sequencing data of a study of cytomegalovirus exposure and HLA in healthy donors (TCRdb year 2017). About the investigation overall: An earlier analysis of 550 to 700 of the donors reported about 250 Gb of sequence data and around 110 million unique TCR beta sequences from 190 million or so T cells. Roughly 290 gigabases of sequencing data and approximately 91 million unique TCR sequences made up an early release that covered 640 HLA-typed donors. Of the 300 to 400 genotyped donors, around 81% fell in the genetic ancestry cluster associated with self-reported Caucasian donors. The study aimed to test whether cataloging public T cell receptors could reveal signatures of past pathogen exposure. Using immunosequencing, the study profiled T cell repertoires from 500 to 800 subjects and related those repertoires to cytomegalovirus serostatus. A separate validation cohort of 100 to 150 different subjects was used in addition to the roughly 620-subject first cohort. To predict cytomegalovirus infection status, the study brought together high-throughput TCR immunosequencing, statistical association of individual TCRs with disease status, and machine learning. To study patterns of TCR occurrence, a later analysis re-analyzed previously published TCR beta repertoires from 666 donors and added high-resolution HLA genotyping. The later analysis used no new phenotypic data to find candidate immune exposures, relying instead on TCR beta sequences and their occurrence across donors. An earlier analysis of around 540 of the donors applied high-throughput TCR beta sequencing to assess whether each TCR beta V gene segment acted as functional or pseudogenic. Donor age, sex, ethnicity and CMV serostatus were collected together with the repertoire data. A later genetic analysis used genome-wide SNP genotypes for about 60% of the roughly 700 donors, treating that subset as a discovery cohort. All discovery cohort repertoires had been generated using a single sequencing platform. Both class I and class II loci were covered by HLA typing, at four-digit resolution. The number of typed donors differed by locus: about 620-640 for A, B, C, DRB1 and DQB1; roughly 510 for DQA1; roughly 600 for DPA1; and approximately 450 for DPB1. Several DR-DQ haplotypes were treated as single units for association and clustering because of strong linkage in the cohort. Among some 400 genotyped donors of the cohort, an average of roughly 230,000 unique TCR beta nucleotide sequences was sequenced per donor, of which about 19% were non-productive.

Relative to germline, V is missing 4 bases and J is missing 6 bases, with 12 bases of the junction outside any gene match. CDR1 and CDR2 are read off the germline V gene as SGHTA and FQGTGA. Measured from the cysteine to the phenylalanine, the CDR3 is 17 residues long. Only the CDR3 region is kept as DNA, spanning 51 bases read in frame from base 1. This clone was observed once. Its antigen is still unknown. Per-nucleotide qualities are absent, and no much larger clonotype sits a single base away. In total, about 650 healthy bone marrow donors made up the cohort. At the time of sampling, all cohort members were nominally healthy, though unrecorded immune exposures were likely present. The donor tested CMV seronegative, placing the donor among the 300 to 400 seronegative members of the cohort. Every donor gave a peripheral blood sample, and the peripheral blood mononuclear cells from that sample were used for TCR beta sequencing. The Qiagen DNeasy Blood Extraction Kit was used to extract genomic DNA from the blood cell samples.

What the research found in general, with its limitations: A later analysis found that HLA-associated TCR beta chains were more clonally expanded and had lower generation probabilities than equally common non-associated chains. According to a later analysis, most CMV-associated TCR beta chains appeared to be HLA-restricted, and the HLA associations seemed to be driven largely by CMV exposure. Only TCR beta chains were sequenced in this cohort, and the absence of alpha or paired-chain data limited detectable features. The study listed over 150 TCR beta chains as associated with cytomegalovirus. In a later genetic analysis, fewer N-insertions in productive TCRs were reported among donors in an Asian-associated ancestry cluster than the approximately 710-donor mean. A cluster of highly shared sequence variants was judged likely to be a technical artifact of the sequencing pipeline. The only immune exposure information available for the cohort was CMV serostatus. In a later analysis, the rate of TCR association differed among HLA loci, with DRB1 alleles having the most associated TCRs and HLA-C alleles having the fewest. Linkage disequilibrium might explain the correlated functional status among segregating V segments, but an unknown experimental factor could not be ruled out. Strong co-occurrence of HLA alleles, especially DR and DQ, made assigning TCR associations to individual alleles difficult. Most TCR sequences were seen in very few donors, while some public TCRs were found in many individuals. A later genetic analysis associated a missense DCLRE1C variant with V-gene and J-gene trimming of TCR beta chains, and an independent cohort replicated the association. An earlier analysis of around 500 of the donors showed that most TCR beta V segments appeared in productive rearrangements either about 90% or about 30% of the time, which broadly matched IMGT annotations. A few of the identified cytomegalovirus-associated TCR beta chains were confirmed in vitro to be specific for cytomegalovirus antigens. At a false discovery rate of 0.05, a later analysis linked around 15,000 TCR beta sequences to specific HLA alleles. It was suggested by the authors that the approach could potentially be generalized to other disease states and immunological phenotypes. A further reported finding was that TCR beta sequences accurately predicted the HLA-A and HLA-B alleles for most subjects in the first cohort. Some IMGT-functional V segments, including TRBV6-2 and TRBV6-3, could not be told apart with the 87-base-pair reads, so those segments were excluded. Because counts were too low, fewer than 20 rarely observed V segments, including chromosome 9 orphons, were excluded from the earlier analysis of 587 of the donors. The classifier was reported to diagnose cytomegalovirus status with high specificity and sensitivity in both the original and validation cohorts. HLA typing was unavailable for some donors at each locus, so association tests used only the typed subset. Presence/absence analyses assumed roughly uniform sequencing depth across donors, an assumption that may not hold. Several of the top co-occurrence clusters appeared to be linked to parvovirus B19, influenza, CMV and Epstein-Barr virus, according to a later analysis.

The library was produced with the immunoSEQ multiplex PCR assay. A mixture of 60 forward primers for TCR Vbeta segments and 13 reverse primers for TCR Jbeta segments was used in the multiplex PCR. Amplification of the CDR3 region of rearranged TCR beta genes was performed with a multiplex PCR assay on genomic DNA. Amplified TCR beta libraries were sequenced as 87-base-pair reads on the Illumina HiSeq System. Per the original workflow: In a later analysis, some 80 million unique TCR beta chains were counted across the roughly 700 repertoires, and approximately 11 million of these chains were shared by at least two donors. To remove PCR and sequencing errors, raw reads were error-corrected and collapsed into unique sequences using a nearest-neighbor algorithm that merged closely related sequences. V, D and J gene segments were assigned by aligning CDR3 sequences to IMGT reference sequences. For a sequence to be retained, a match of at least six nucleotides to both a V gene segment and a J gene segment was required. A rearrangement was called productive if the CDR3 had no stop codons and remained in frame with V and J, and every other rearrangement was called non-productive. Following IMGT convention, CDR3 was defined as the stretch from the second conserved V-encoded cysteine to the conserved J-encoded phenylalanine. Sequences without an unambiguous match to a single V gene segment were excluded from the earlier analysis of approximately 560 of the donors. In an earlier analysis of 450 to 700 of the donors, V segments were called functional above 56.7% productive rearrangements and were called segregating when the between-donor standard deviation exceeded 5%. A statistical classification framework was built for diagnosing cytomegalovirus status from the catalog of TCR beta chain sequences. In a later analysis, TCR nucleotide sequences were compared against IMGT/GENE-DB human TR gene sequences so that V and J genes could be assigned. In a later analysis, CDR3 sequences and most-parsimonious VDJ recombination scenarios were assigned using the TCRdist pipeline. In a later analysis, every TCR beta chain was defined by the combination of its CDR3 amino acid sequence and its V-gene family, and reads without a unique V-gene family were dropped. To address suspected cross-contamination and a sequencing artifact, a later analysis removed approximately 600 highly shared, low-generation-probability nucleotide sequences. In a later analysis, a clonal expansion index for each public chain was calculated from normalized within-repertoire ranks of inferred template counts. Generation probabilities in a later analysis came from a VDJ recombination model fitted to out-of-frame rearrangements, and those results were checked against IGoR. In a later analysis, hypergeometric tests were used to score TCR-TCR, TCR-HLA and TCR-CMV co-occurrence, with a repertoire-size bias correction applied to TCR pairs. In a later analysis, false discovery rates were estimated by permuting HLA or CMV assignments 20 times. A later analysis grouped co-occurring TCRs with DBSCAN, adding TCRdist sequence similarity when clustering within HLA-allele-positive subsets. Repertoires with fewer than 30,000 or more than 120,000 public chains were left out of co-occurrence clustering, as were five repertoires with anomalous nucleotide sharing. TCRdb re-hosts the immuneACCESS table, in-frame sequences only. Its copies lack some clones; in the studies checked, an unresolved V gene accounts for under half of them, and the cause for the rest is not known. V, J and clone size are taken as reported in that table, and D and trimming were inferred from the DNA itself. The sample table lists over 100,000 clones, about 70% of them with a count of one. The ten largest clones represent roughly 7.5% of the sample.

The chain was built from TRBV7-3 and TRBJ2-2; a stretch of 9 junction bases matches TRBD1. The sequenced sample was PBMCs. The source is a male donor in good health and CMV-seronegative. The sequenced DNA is TGTGCCAGCAGCTCTACCCGGACAGGGGCTTTATCCGGGGAGCTGTTTTTT. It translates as CASSSTRTGALSGELFF.